Below are 11 T cell receptor beta chains sequenced from a single sample in a study of blood T cell repertoires in COVID-19 (dated by TCRdb to 2018 to 2021). To prepare the library, the immunoSEQ multiplex PCR assay was applied. Not all clones reach the TCRdb copy of this immuneACCESS table, which keeps in-frame sequences only. Checked studies attribute under half of the gap to unresolved V genes and leave the rest unexplained. The sample table contains about 480,000 clones; only one count was recorded for approximately 88% of them. The ten largest clones take up roughly an eighth of the sample. The specimen sequenced was peripheral blood. Source of these receptors: a woman between 50 and 59 years old with COVID-19, enrolled during active disease.

The V and J genes are TRBV5-1 and TRBJ2-5, with 8 bases fitting TRBD2. The V and J ends lost 4 bases and 5 bases, in that order; junction bases with no gene match: 13. The CDR3 loop spans 16 amino acids. Germline V gene data show CDR1 as SGHRS and CDR2 as YFSETQ. The CDR3 spells CASSRGPGGALETQYF. The CDR3, as DNA: TGCGCCAGCAGCAGGGGCCCGGGGGGGGCCCTGGAGACCCAGTACTTC.

The chain is built from TRBV9 and TRBJ2-1; 8 bases fit TRBD2. CDR1 is SGDLS and CDR2 is YYNGEE in the germline V gene. V shed 0 bases and J 0 bases; nucleotides not matched to a gene: 11. The CDR3 has 19 residues. The CDR3 sequence: CASSVASSGSRSSYNEQFF. The CDR3 coding sequence is TGTGCCAGCAGCGTAGCTTCTAGCGGGTCACGTAGCTCCTACAATGAGCAGTTCTTC.

This clone was counted a single time. The V gene is TRBV9, the J gene TRBJ2-2, with 7 bases matching TRBD2. J was trimmed by 4 bases and V by 2 bases; bases with no gene match: 8. Looked up from germline, CDR1 is SGDLS and CDR2 is YYNGEE. The CDR3 is made up of 16 amino acids. CDR3 coding DNA: TGTGCCAGCAGCGTCTCGGGGACTACCCCCACCGGGGAGCTGTTTTTT. It codes for CASSVSGTTPTGELFF.

The chain recombines TRBV29-1 with TRBJ1-1; 7 nucleotides line up with TRBD1. The CDR3 is made up of 13 amino acids. Per the germline V gene, CDR1 is SQVTM and CDR2 is ANQGSEA. The ends lost 6 bases at V and 4 bases at J; junction bases unmatched: 8. The CDR3 DNA is TGCAGCGTGGTAATACAGGGGACCACTGAAGCTTTCTTT. This encodes CSVVIQGTTEAFF.

This clone was observed a single time. CDR3 DNA: TGCGCCAGCAGCCGCGGGCCCAACACTGAAGCTTTCTTT. As protein: CASSRGPNTEAFF. The chain links TRBV5-1 to TRBJ1-1; no clear D. The CDR3 runs 13 residues. Germline loops: CDR1 SGHRS, CDR2 YFSETQ. Trimming removed 4 bases from V and 2 bases from J, with 9 bases in between.

The V call is TRBV2, the J call TRBJ1-4; 9 bases agree with TRBD1. This CDR3 contains 13 residues. From germline, CDR1 is SNHLY and CDR2 FYNNEI. V dropped 11 bases and J dropped 8; count of bases not matched to a gene: 9. CDR3 sequence reads: CAGHRDREEKLFF. The CDR3 DNA follows: TGTGCCGGACACCGGGACAGGGAAGAAAAACTGTTTTTT.

V is TRBV7-2 and J is TRBJ1-2; a possible D gene is TRBD1 (6 bases). Trimming shortened V by 1 base and J by 13 bases, and 13 bases separated the two germline ends. Germline values: CDR1 SGHTA, CDR2 FQGNSA. The CDR3 contains 12 residues. The DNA of the CDR3 is TGTGCCAGCAGCTTAGGCAGGGGCCACATCACCTTC. Amino acid sequence: CASSLGRGHITF.

The V call is TRBV4-2, the J call TRBJ2-2; D is possibly TRBD2 (6 bases). V was clipped by 6 bases and J by 3 bases, with 14 bases between them. This CDR3 is built from 15 residues. Germline-derived CDR1 and CDR2 are LGHNA and YNFKEQ. The CDR3 region has the DNA TGTGCCAGCAGTTCTACTTGGGGGGACACCGGGGAGCTGTTTTTT. Its protein product is CASSSTWGDTGELFF.

The rearrangement joins TRBV10-2 to TRBJ2-1; 8 nucleotides agree with TRBD1. The CDR3 spans 14 residues. Germline V gives CDR1 WSHSY, CDR2 SAAADI. With 8 bases clipped from V and 9 bases from J, the junction kept 12 bases outside the gene matches. CDR3 sequence (DNA): TGCGCCAGCGTACCGGGACAGGACTCGGGTGAGCAGTTCTTC. Translated: CASVPGQDSGEQFF.

The CDR3 spells CASSQDWWASGNTIYF. The CDR3 nucleotides read TGTGCCAGCAGCCAAGATTGGTGGGCCTCTGGAAACACCATATATTTT. The chain recombines TRBV14 with TRBJ1-3, with unresolved D. The CDR3 has 16 residues. The germline CDR1 and CDR2 sequences are SGHDN and FVKESK. V lost 0 bases to trimming and J lost 0 bases, with 9 bases between them.

The rearrangement uses TRBV2 and TRBJ2-2; the D gene is possibly TRBD1 (5 bases). The CDR3 loop spans 12 amino acids. V was pared by 10 bases and J by 8 bases, with 14 bases between. Germline V gene sequence: CDR1 SNHLY, CDR2 FYNNEI. The CDR3 nucleotides are TGTGCCATCTCGGAAAGGACAGGGGAGCTGTTTTTT. This codes for CAISERTGELFF. Looking up the rest from reference TRBV2 and TRBJ2-2 gives the full variable domain: EPEVTQTPSHQVTQMGQEVILRCVPISNHLYFYWYRQILGQKVEFLVSFYNNEISEKSEIFDDQFSVERPDGSNFTLKIRSTKLEDSAMYFCAISERTGELFFGEGSRLTVL.